Listed here are 26 T cell receptor beta chains from one sample, sequenced in a study of blood T cell repertoires in COVID-19. Here immunoSEQ multiplex PCR was the method, and the copy in TCRdb shows in-frame clones only, minus some. The data contain roughly 71,000 clones, more than 70% of them singletons. Sequences were obtained from peripheral blood. These receptors were obtained from a man aged 50 to 60 with active COVID-19.

The chain uses TRBV27 and TRBJ2-5, with D tentatively TRBD1 (6 bases). Deletions cut 2 bases from V and 3 bases from J, with 10 bases between. The CDR3 spans 14 residues. CDR1 and CDR2 (germline): MNHEY, SMNVEV (reference sequence). The CDR3 here is CASSLATGKETQYF. As DNA, the CDR3 is TGTGCCAGCAGTTTAGCCACAGGGAAAGAGACCCAGTACTTC.

The genes are TRBV3-1 (or the pseudogene TRBV3-2) and TRBJ1-1; 10 bases are shared with TRBD1. Per germline, CDR1 LGHDT and CDR2 YNNKEL (reference sequence). The junction had 2 bases not matched to a gene; V was cut back by 1 base and J by 6 bases. The CDR3 has 14 amino acids. CDR3 nucleotides: TGTGCCAGCAGCCAAGGACAGGGGGCGGCTGAAGCTTTCTTT. Translating it yields CASSQGQGAAEAFF.

The rearrangement links TRBV7-9 to TRBJ2-1; TRBD2 might be the D (5 bases). CDR1 and CDR2 (germline): SEHNR, FQNEAQ (reference sequence). The CDR3 has 14 residues. The ends were cut back, 0 bases at V and 9 bases at J, with 12 bases in the middle. CDR3 sequence: CASSLALGSVEQFF. DNA for the CDR3: TGTGCCAGCAGCTTAGCGTTAGGGAGCGTTGAGCAGTTCTTC. Full variable domain (remainder filled in from reference TRBV7-9 and TRBJ2-1): DTGVSQNPRHKITKRGQNVTFRCDPISEHNRLYWYRQTLGQGPEFLTYFQNEAQLEKSRLLSDRFSAERPKGSFSTLEIQRTEQGDSAMYLCASSLALGSVEQFFGPGTRLTVL.

The rearrangement links TRBV20-1 to TRBJ2-3; D call uncertain. Trimming removed 3 bases at V and 6 bases at J, with 7 bases between. Germline CDR1 and CDR2: DFQATT and SNEGSKA (reference sequence). The CDR3 is 11 amino acids. The CDR3 sequence is CSASIGDTQYF. CDR3 sequence (DNA): TGCAGTGCTAGTATCGGGGATACGCAGTATTTT.

The chain carries TRBV5-6 and TRBJ1-2; D not resolved. Trimming pared 4 bases from V and 1 base from J, leaving 8 bases between. CDR1 and CDR2 (germline): SGHDT, YYEEEE. The CDR3 totals 13 residues. The CDR3 region has the DNA TGTGCCAGCAGCCCAGAGGATAACTATGGCTACACCTTC. It encodes CASSPEDNYGYTF.

The chain is built from TRBV5-6 and TRBJ2-2; possible D gene TRBD2, 6 bases. CDR1 SGHDT and CDR2 YYEEEE come from the germline V gene. The V and J ends lost 5 bases and 6 bases respectively, with 14 bases between them. CDR3 length: 14 amino acids. The CDR3 protein is CASRAGSVSGELFF. CDR3 DNA sequence: TGTGCCAGCAGGGCGGGATCGGTCTCCGGGGAGCTGTTTTTT.

This chain uses TRBV5-4 with TRBJ2-7; TRBD1 aligns across 7 bases. CDR3 length: 14 amino acids. Germline values: CDR1 SGHNT, CDR2 YYREEE (reference sequence). The V and J ends lost 3 bases and 3 bases, in that order; junction bases with no gene match: 6. CDR3 in DNA: TGTGCCAGCAGCTCCCAGGGACAGATCTACGAGCAGTACTTC. Translating gives CASSSQGQIYEQYF.

This chain links TRBV7-6 with TRBJ1-5; tentative D call: TRBD1 (6 bases). Looked up from germline, CDR1 is SGHVS and CDR2 is FNYEAQ. Trimming cost V 0 bases and J 3 bases, with 18 bases left between them. CDR3 length: 18 amino acids. CDR3 loop: CASSLASGGPSHNQPQHF. The CDR3 DNA follows: TGTGCCAGCAGCTTAGCTAGCGGGGGGCCGTCTCACAATCAGCCCCAGCATTTT.

A single count supports this clone. The rearrangement joins TRBV3-1 (or the pseudogene TRBV3-2) to TRBJ2-1, with 7 nucleotides matching TRBD2. Germline V lookup: CDR1 LGHDT, CDR2 YNNKEL (reference sequence). The V gene end was trimmed by 0 bases and the J gene end by 7 bases; junction bases not matched to a gene: 15. CDR3 length: 18 residues. The CDR3 loop reads CASSQDRFPSGVGNEQFF. In DNA, the CDR3 is TGTGCCAGCAGCCAAGATCGCTTCCCTAGCGGAGTGGGGAATGAGCAGTTCTTC.

This clone has just a few counts. The chain employs TRBV6-6 and TRBJ1-6, with D possibly being TRBD1 (6 bases). The germline V gene has CDR1 MNHNY and CDR2 SVGAGI (reference sequence). V dropped 8 bases and J dropped 4 bases, with 18 bases sitting between them. This CDR3 has 16 amino acids. The CDR3 reads CASDLGVGGYNSPLHF. The CDR3 DNA sequence: TGTGCCAGCGACCTAGGAGTAGGGGGTTATAATTCACCCCTCCACTTT.

The chain recombines TRBV29-1 with TRBJ2-3, with 13 bases aligning to TRBD2. The CDR3 is made up of 14 amino acids. Germline CDR1 is SQVTM and CDR2 is ANQGSEA. V lost 6 bases and J lost 4; bases outside the gene matches: 4. The CDR3 coding sequence is TGCAGCGTAGGGACTAGCGGGACCGCAGATACGCAGTATTTT. This gives the protein CSVGTSGTADTQYF.

The rearrangement joins TRBV7-6 to TRBJ2-5; D possibly corresponds to TRBD1 (5 bases). The length of the CDR3 is 17 residues. V was shortened by 1 base and J by 0 bases, with 15 bases between the two germline ends. Germline assignment: CDR1 SGHVS and CDR2 FNYEAQ. Here the CDR3 DNA reads TGTGCCAGCAGCTTAGGTACGACAGTACCCTACCAAGAGACCCAGTACTTC. Translating gives CASSLGTTVPYQETQYF.

This clone is a singleton in its sample. This chain uses TRBV2 with TRBJ2-2; TRBD2 might be the D (5 bases). Germline CDR1 is SNHLY and CDR2 is FYNNEI. The CDR3 runs to 12 residues. V dropped 2 bases and J dropped 15 bases, with 13 bases sitting between them. The CDR3 reads CASSERAFGVFF. Written as DNA, the CDR3 is TGTGCCAGCAGTGAACGGGCTTTCGGGGTGTTTTTT. The entire variable domain, with the rest obtained from reference TRBV2 and TRBJ2-2, is as follows: EPEVTQTPSHQVTQMGQEVILRCVPISNHLYFYWYRQILGQKVEFLVSFYNNEISEKSEIFDDQFSVERPDGSNFTLKIRSTKLEDSAMYFCASSERAFGVFFGEGSRLTVL.

V and J are TRBV30 and TRBJ1-3; D call uncertain. This CDR3 is 13 amino acids long. Germline V gene sequence: CDR1 GTSNPN, CDR2 SVGIG (reference sequence). Trimming pared 0 bases from V and 1 base from J, leaving 4 bases between. The CDR3 region is CAWSVQSGNTIYF. The CDR3 coding sequence is TGTGCCTGGAGTGTTCAGTCTGGAAACACCATATATTTT.

The chain recombines TRBV6-1 with TRBJ2-7, with D hard to call. V dropped 0 bases and J dropped 2 bases, with 8 bases sitting between them. Germline CDR1 MNHNS, CDR2 SASEGT. The CDR3 spans 14 residues. Written as DNA, the CDR3 is TGTGCCAGCAGTGAAGCGATACAGACCTACGAGCAGTACTTC. Translated: CASSEAIQTYEQYF.

The CDR3 sequence: CASSQGHRAYF. The CDR3 nucleotides are TGTGCCAGCAGCCAAGGACACCGCGCGTACTTC. The J gene is TRBJ2-7, the V gene TRBV14; D uncertain. The CDR3 totals 11 residues. Per germline, CDR1 SGHDN and CDR2 FVKESK. V was pared by 1 base and J by 12 bases, with 10 bases between.

This sequence joins TRBV2 and TRBJ2-2; TRBD2 matches 11 bases. CDR3 length: 15 residues. Trimming removed 5 bases from V and 4 bases from J; junction bases left unmatched: 3. Germline V gives CDR1 SNHLY, CDR2 FYNNEI. CDR3 coding DNA: TGTGCCAGCAGTTTAGCGGGGGGGCCCACCGGGGAGCTGTTTTTT. Translated, it gives CASSLAGGPTGELFF.

The gene calls are TRBV6-5 and TRBJ2-7, with 7 bases lining up with TRBD1. Germline V gene lookup returns CDR1 MNHEY and CDR2 SVGAGI. The CDR3 is made up of 13 amino acids. The V and J ends lost 7 bases and 5 bases, in that order; junction bases with no gene match: 8. In DNA, the CDR3 is TGTGCCAGCACTAAGACAGGGTACCACGAGCAGTACTTC. Translating gives CASTKTGYHEQYF.

This rearrangement joins TRBV7-9 to TRBJ1-4; D may be TRBD1 (6 bases). The germline CDR1 and CDR2 sequences are SEHNR and FQNEAQ (reference sequence). The CDR3 is made up of 16 amino acids. The V end was cut by 4 bases, the J end by 3 bases, with 15 bases between. This CDR3 reads CASSSYRASPNEKLFF. The CDR3 nucleotides are TGTGCCAGCAGCTCGTACAGGGCGTCTCCTAATGAAAAACTGTTTTTT.

This chain uses TRBV4-3 with TRBJ1-5; unclear D gene. V was shortened by 2 bases and J by 5 bases, with 7 bases between the two germline ends. The CDR3 consists of 13 residues. Germline values: CDR1 LGHNA, CDR2 YSLEER. CDR3 loop: CASSQTVYQPQHF. The CDR3 nucleotides are TGCGCCAGCAGCCAAACGGTTTATCAGCCCCAGCATTTT.

The chain is built from TRBV2 and TRBJ2-1, with 7 bases identical to TRBD1. With 7 bases clipped from V and 3 bases from J, the junction kept 6 bases outside the gene matches. From germline, CDR1 is SNHLY and CDR2 FYNNEI. The CDR3 loop spans 14 amino acids. For the CDR3, the DNA is TGTGCCAGCAACGCCGGGACAGACTACAATGAGCAGTTCTTC. Encoded protein: CASNAGTDYNEQFF. Full variable domain (rest looked up from reference TRBV2 and TRBJ2-1): EPEVTQTPSHQVTQMGQEVILRCVPISNHLYFYWYRQILGQKVEFLVSFYNNEISEKSEIFDDQFSVERPDGSNFTLKIRSTKLEDSAMYFCASNAGTDYNEQFFGPGTRLTVL.

The V and J genes are TRBV3-1 (or the pseudogene TRBV3-2) and TRBJ1-3, with 7 bases fitting TRBD1. Germline assignment: CDR1 LGHDT and CDR2 YNNKEL (reference sequence). This CDR3 is 15 amino acids long. Losses at the gene ends were 4 bases for V and 2 bases for J; bases not matched to a gene: 5. The CDR3 nucleotides read TGTGCCAGCAGCCGCTTGGACAGGACTGGAAACACCATATATTTT. Its protein is CASSRLDRTGNTIYF.

The chain is built from TRBV2 and TRBJ1-2; TRBD1 is a possible D gene (5 bases). Between the trimmed V and J ends, which lost 4 bases and 0 bases, there was a span of 12 bases. The CDR3 sequence is 15 residues long. CDR1 is SNHLY, CDR2 FYNNEI, per germline. The CDR3 is CASSGGDAPNYGYTF. The CDR3 region has the DNA TGTGCCAGCAGTGGCGGGGACGCCCCTAACTATGGCTACACCTTC.

The chain carries TRBV11-2 and TRBJ2-1, with TRBD2 matching 7 bases. The CDR3 covers 15 residues. Trimming at V came to 6 bases and at J to 10 bases, leaving 15 bases not matched to a gene. The germline V gene encodes CDR1 SGHAT and CDR2 FQNNGV. The CDR3: CASRSPGGRVAEQFF. The DNA for the CDR3 is TGTGCCAGCAGATCTCCGGGAGGTAGGGTCGCCGAGCAGTTCTTC. Full variable domain (missing parts from reference TRBV11-2 and TRBJ2-1): EAGVAQSPRYKIIEKRQSVAFWCNPISGHATLYWYQQILGQGPKLLIQFQNNGVVDDSQLPKDRFSAERLKGVDSTLKIQPAKLEDSAVYLCASRSPGGRVAEQFFGPGTRLTVL.

The rearrangement links TRBV20-1 to TRBJ1-2, with a weak D call TRBD1 (6 bases). CDR1 and CDR2 (germline): DFQATT, SNEGSKA (reference sequence). V was shortened by 6 bases and J by 8 bases, with 10 bases between the two germline ends. The CDR3 loop spans 10 amino acids. The CDR3 DNA is TGCAGTGCGAGGGGGTACGGCTACACCTTC. Translation gives CSARGYGYTF.

The chain employs TRBV2 and TRBJ2-1, with 9 bases aligning to TRBD2. V dropped 10 bases and J dropped 1; count of bases not matched to a gene: 8. Germline V gives CDR1 SNHLY, CDR2 FYNNEI. The CDR3 sequence is 15 residues long. CDR3 loop: CATARSGGSYNEQFF. Here the CDR3 DNA reads TGTGCCACCGCCCGTAGCGGGGGATCCTACAATGAGCAGTTCTTC. The full variable domain, its missing parts supplied by reference TRBV2 and TRBJ2-1, is EPEVTQTPSHQVTQMGQEVILRCVPISNHLYFYWYRQILGQKVEFLVSFYNNEISEKSEIFDDQFSVERPDGSNFTLKIRSTKLEDSAMYFCATARSGGSYNEQFFGPGTRLTVL.